Listed here are 19 T cell receptor beta chains from one sample, sequenced in a study of T cell repertoires in cytomegalovirus infection. TCRdb reprocessed the reads via MiXCR and lists one record per CDR3 protein. The repertoire includes about 360,000 distinct CDR3 sequences, 18% of them detected once, and about 10% sits in the top ten. Source material: PBMCs. All receptors come from a human donor in good health (CMV status not recorded). Some clones in this sample may be carry-over from other donors' samples.

This clonotype was found many times. The V call is TRBV28, the J call TRBJ1-1; TRBD1 aligns across 7 bases. V lost 4 bases, J lost 5 bases, and 7 bases stayed unmatched. CDR1 MDHEN and CDR2 SYDVKM come from the germline V gene. This CDR3 is built from 14 residues. CDR3 sequence (DNA): TGTGCCAGCAGTTCGACAGGGTGGGTTACTGAAGCTTTCTTT. Amino acids: CASSSTGWVTEAFF.

A few counts support this clonotype. The V gene is TRBV7-4, the J gene TRBJ2-1, with TRBD2 identical over 9 bases. Germline loops: CDR1 SGHVT, CDR2 SQSDAQ. V dropped 0 bases and J dropped 7; count of bases not matched to a gene: 7. The CDR3 covers 16 residues. As DNA, the CDR3 is TGTGCCAGCAGCTTAGCGATTGGCGGGAGGGCGAATGAGCAGTTCTTC. This gives the protein CASSLAIGGRANEQFF.

In its sample, this clonotype was seen many times. The rearrangement joins TRBV7-2 to TRBJ2-5; 11 bases align to TRBD2. Germline lookup yields CDR1 SGHTA and CDR2 FQGNSA. The J segment lost 2 bases and the V segment lost 1 base, leaving 6 bases of the junction unmatched. The CDR3 covers 17 residues. The DNA of the CDR3 is TGTGCCAGCAGCTTAGGACTAGCGGGACCCATACAAGAGACCCAGTACTTC. Amino acid sequence: CASSLGLAGPIQETQYF.

This clonotype occurred many times. The rearrangement joins TRBV7-9 to TRBJ2-1; D is unclear. Germline V gene data show CDR1 as SEHNR and CDR2 as FQNEAQ (reference sequence). This CDR3 has 13 residues. Trimming removed 5 bases from V and 5 bases from J, with 10 bases in between. The CDR3 region is CASSLDPNNEQFF. The CDR3 DNA reads as TGTGCCAGCAGCCTGGACCCCAACAATGAGCAGTTCTTC.

In this sample, this clonotype turned up many times. This chain links TRBV7-2 with TRBJ2-5; 7 bases agree with TRBD1. The CDR3 is 14 amino acids. Germline lookup yields CDR1 SGHTA and CDR2 FQGNSA. V lost 2 bases, J lost 3 bases, and 3 bases stayed unmatched. Here the CDR3 DNA reads TGTGCCAGCAGCTTACAGGGGGTTAAAGAGACCCAGTACTTC. This sequence encodes CASSLQGVKETQYF.

This clonotype has only a few counts. The chain employs TRBV18 and TRBJ1-2; 7 positions match TRBD1. In germline, CDR1 is KGHSH, CDR2 LQKENI. The CDR3 is made up of 14 amino acids. After removal of 2 bases from V and 4 bases from J, the junction contained 4 bases not matched to a gene. CDR3 sequence (DNA): TGTGCCAGCTCACCAAAACAGGGGACCTATGGCTACACCTTC. It codes for CASSPKQGTYGYTF.

In this sample, this clonotype turned up many times. The V gene is TRBV7-6, the J gene TRBJ2-5; D gene uncertain. The CDR3 is 15 residues long. Germline V lookup: CDR1 SGHVS, CDR2 FNYEAQ. V lost 4 bases, J lost 7 bases, and 19 bases lay in between. The DNA for the CDR3 is TGTGCCAGCAGCTATGATCCGGCCCCATTGTCGACCCAGTACTTC. Amino acid sequence: CASSYDPAPLSTQYF.

The chain employs TRBV5-4 and TRBJ2-5, with 8 bases identical to TRBD1. V was clipped by 3 bases and J by 3 bases; unmatched bases: 7. The CDR3 is 15 residues long. Germline V gene sequence: CDR1 SGHNT, CDR2 YYREEE (reference sequence). This chain's CDR3 is CASSSLTGVEETQYF. In DNA, the CDR3 is TGTGCCAGCAGCTCTCTGACAGGGGTAGAAGAGACCCAGTACTTC.

This clonotype was detected ten times or more. This chain links TRBV6-1 with TRBJ1-5; 7 bases align to TRBD1. The germline V gene encodes CDR1 MNHNS and CDR2 SASEGT. With V trimmed by 7 bases and J by 0 bases, 12 bases remained unmatched. This CDR3 is built from 17 residues. CDR3 residues: CASNRRDRIYSNQPQHF. The CDR3 nucleotides read TGTGCCAGCAATCGCCGGGACAGAATATATAGCAATCAGCCCCAGCATTTT.

This clonotype came up a few times. The chain employs TRBV7-8 and TRBJ2-3; TRBD2 aligns across 11 bases. The CDR3 totals 16 residues. Germline lookup yields CDR1 SGHVS and CDR2 FQNEAQ. V shed 4 bases, J shed 4 bases, and the junction held 7 bases outside the gene matches. The CDR3 DNA is TGTGCCAGCAGCTGGGATTTAGCGGGGGGGCCAGATACGCAGTATTTT. Translating gives CASSWDLAGGPDTQYF.

This clonotype was recorded many times. The rearrangement uses TRBV5-6 and TRBJ1-2; 8 nucleotides match TRBD1. The germline V gene has CDR1 SGHDT and CDR2 YYEEEE. V was clipped by 4 bases and J by 5 bases; unmatched bases: 4. CDR3 size: 13 residues. The CDR3 sequence: CASSRQGPYGYTF. The CDR3 region has the DNA TGTGCCAGCAGCCGACAGGGGCCTTATGGCTACACCTTC.

This clonotype was recorded at least ten times. The rearrangement joins TRBV7-2 to TRBJ1-4; no firm D call. Germline assignment: CDR1 SGHTA and CDR2 FQGNSA. This CDR3 has 16 residues. Trimming took off 3 bases at V and 0 bases at J, with 11 bases between the two ends. CDR3 sequence: CASSLTGSSTNEKLFF. In DNA form, the CDR3 reads TGTGCCAGCAGCTTGACGGGAAGCTCAACTAATGAAAAACTGTTTTTT.

This clonotype was counted many times. This chain links TRBV6-2 or TRBV6-3 with TRBJ2-1, with TRBD2 identical over 9 bases. The V and J ends lost 3 bases and 5 bases, in that order; junction bases with no gene match: 5. There are 15 residues in the CDR3. From germline, CDR1 is MNHEY and CDR2 SVGEGT. CDR3 nucleotides: TGTGCCAGCAGTTATAGCGGGAGAATCGACAATGAGCAGTTCTTC. The encoded protein is CASSYSGRIDNEQFF.

This clonotype was seen ten or more times. CDR3 bases: TGTGCCAGCAGCCACGGACTAGCGGGAGGTTTCGACGAGCAGTACTTC. Protein product: CASSHGLAGGFDEQYF. The chain employs TRBV7-9 and TRBJ2-7, with 14 nucleotides matching TRBD2. Looked up from germline, CDR1 is SEHNR and CDR2 is FQNEAQ (reference sequence). Trimming cost V 5 bases and J 5 bases; bases outside gene matches: 8. The CDR3 is 16 amino acids.

This clonotype was seen more than once but under ten times. This rearrangement joins TRBV4-2 to TRBJ2-1; TRBD2 might be the D (6 bases). CDR3 length equals 16 residues. Germline CDR1 LGHNA, CDR2 YNFKEQ. V lost 0 bases, J lost 4 bases, and 13 bases lay in between. The CDR3 nucleotides read TGTGCCAGCAGCCAAGAGAGCGGGCTAGGATACAATGAGCAGTTCTTC. This encodes CASSQESGLGYNEQFF.

As for this clonotype: The junction departs from germline at one end; a sequencing error may be responsible. The chain uses TRBV5-3 and TRBJ2-7; 8 nucleotides match TRBD1. TRBV5-3 has ORF status, its function being uncertain. The CDR3 totals 16 residues. DNA for the CDR3: TGTGCCAGCAGCTTGGTGACCAGGGGGCTTAGATACGAGCAGTACTTC. Its protein is CASSLVTRGLRYEQYF.

This clonotype has at least ten counts. The chain joins TRBV27 to TRBJ2-1; 7 nucleotides align to TRBD2. V gave up 7 bases and J gave up 7 bases; unmatched junction bases: 16. The CDR3 spans 16 residues. CDR1 and CDR2 from the germline V gene are MNHEY and SMNVEV (reference sequence). The CDR3 region has the DNA TGTGCCAGCAACCGGCTGGCGGGAGCATCTAGGAATGAGCAGTTCTTC. This codes for CASNRLAGASRNEQFF.

This clonotype turned up a few times. The CDR3 nucleotides are TGTGCCACCAGCGAGGGACTAGCCACCTACGAGCAGTACTTC. Translated: CATSEGLATYEQYF. The V and J genes are TRBV15 and TRBJ2-7; 9 positions agree with TRBD2. Germline V gene data show CDR1 as LNHNV and CDR2 as YYDKDF (reference sequence). J gave up 2 bases and V 5 bases, and 4 bases lay outside the gene matches. The CDR3 is made up of 14 amino acids.

Turning to this clonotype: The DNA is left out, because the CDR3 cannot be placed on it with certainty; the CDR3 is given as TCRdb lists it. The gene calls are TRBV5-1 and TRBJ1-1. CDR1 SGHRS and CDR2 YFSETQ come from the germline V gene. The CDR3 length equals 14 residues, ends included. CDR3 residues: CASSRFGLGTEAYF.